Below, 8 T cell receptor beta chains from the same sample are listed, as sequenced in a study of shared clonotypes between healthy human individuals. Clones were sequenced by immunoSEQ multiplex PCR, and TCRdb holds only the in-frame ones, with some missing. The table shows hundreds of thousands of clones, with 85% to 95% occurring only once. Terminally differentiated effector memory CD45RA+ cells were excluded by CCR7 positive selection of CD45RO-negative cells. Specimen: naive CD8+ T cells sorted from blood. Receptors were obtained from a woman in her twenties or thirties in good health.

About this clone: The identical CDR3 is also encoded by other nucleotide sequences in the sample. The chain combines TRBV6-1 with TRBJ2-7, with 13 bases lining up with TRBD2. Germline trimming cut 2 bases from V and 3 bases from J; bases unmatched to any gene: 1. CDR1 is MNHNS, CDR2 SASEGT, per germline. CDR3 length: 15 residues. The CDR3: CASSEWTSGSYEQYF. Written as DNA, the CDR3 is TGTGCCAGCAGTGAATGGACTAGCGGGAGCTACGAGCAGTACTTC.

This chain uses TRBV2 with TRBJ1-2; D not resolved. V lost 3 bases and J lost 3, with 8 bases in between. Germline CDR1 and CDR2: SNHLY and FYNNEI. The CDR3 covers 13 residues. The CDR3 sequence is CASSELADYGYTF. The CDR3 DNA is TGTGCCAGCAGTGAGTTAGCAGACTATGGCTACACCTTC. The complete variable domain, with remaining parts taken from reference TRBV2 and TRBJ1-2, reads EPEVTQTPSHQVTQMGQEVILRCVPISNHLYFYWYRQILGQKVEFLVSFYNNEISEKSEIFDDQFSVERPDGSNFTLKIRSTKLEDSAMYFCASSELADYGYTFGSGTRLTVV.

There are a few counts of this clone. The J gene is TRBJ2-7, the V gene TRBV29-1; the D gene is possibly TRBD2 (5 bases). The germline V gene has CDR1 SQVTM and CDR2 ANQGSEA. There are 11 residues in the CDR3. Trimming left V 6 bases short and J 4 bases short, with 10 bases between. The CDR3 coding sequence is TGCAGCGTCAGTACGGGGTACGAGCAGTACTTC. It translates to CSVSTGYEQYF.

The chain's CDR3 is CASRTSGQETQYF. CDR3 DNA sequence: TGTGCCAGCAGGACTAGCGGCCAAGAGACCCAGTACTTC. The V and J genes are TRBV27 and TRBJ2-5; 9 nucleotides align to TRBD2. The CDR3 has 13 residues. Germline CDR1 reads MNHEY; CDR2 reads SMNVEV (reference sequence). V gave up 6 bases and J gave up 1 base; unmatched junction bases: 0.

This clone is a singleton in its sample. The V gene is TRBV27, the J gene TRBJ2-5, with TRBD2 identical over 8 bases. V dropped 4 bases and J dropped 5; count of bases not matched to a gene: 9. The germline gives CDR1 MNHEY, CDR2 SMNVEV (reference sequence). CDR3 length: 15 residues. The CDR3 DNA is TGTGCCAGCAGTTATAACGGGGGGGGTGGGGAGACCCAGTACTTC. Residues: CASSYNGGGGETQYF.

V gene TRBV7-8 combines with J gene TRBJ2-2, with D possibly being TRBD1 (6 bases). V gave up 1 base and J gave up 2 bases, with 11 bases separating them. Germline CDR1 and CDR2: SGHVS and FQNEAQ. This CDR3 has 16 amino acids. CDR3 sequence: CASSLVAGVNTGELFF. CDR3 sequence (DNA): TGTGCCAGCAGCTTAGTGGCAGGGGTTAACACCGGGGAGCTGTTTTTT.

CDR3 in amino acids: CATTEVVDYEQYF. The CDR3 DNA follows: TGTGCCACGACAGAGGTTGTTGATTACGAGCAGTACTTC. The V and J genes are TRBV10-3 and TRBJ2-7; a possible D gene is TRBD1 (5 bases). V was shortened by 10 bases and J by 4 bases, with 17 bases between the two germline ends. Germline V lookup: CDR1 ENHRY, CDR2 SYGVKD. The CDR3 contains 13 residues.

CDR3 in amino acids: CAISESFTSGRPHEQYF. The CDR3 DNA is TGTGCCATCAGTGAGTCATTTACTAGCGGGAGGCCCCACGAGCAGTACTTC. The chain has TRBV10-3 and TRBJ2-7, with TRBD2 identical over 12 bases. The junction had 8 bases not matched to a gene; V was cut back by 0 bases and J by 5 bases. This CDR3 has 17 amino acids. Germline V gene data show CDR1 as ENHRY and CDR2 as SYGVKD.